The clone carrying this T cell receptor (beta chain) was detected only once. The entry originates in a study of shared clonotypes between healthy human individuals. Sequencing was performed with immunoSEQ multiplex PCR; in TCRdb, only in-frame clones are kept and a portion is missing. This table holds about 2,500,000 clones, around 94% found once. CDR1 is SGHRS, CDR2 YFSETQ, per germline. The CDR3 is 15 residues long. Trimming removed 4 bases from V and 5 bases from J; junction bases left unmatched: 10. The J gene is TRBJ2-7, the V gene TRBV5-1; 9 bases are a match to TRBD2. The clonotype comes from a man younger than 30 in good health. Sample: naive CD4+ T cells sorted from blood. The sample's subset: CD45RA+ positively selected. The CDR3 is CASSDGTSTRNEQYF. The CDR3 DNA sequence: TGCGCCAGCAGCGATGGGACTAGCACTCGGAACGAGCAGTACTTC.